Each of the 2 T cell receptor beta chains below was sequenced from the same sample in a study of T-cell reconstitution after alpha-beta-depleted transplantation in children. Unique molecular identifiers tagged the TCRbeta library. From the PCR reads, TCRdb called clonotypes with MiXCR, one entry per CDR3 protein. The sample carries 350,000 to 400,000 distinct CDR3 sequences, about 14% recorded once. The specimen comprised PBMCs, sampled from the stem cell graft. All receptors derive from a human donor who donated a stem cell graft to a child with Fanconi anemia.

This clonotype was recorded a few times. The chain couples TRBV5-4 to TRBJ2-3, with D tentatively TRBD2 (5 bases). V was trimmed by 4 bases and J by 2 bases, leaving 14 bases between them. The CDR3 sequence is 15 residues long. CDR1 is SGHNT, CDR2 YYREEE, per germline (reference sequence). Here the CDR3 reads CASSEGITSTDTQYF. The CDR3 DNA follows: TGTGCCAGCAGCGAGGGAATTACCTCCACAGATACGCAGTATTTT.

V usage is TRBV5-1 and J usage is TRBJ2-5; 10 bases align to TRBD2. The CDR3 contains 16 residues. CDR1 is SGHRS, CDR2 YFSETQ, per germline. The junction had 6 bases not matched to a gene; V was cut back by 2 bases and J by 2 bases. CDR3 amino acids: CASSLLAGGEQETQYF. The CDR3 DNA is TGCGCCAGCAGCTTATTAGCGGGGGGAGAGCAAGAGACCCAGTACTTC.